This T cell receptor beta chain was sequenced during a study of blood T cell repertoires in COVID-19. About the study: The United States, Italy and Spain supplied acute and convalescent COVID-19 samples. The cDNA or gDNA used as material had been derived from T cells, B-cell-depleted T cells, or PBMCs.

The V gene's germline CDR1 is LGHDT and CDR2 YNNKEL (reference sequence). The J segment lost 7 bases and the V segment lost 1 base, leaving 9 bases of the junction unmatched. This CDR3 comprises 15 residues. Per the original methods: Amplification of reference gene primers was used by the study to estimate nucleated cell counts. The table came from immunoSEQ multiplex PCR; TCRdb's copy has only in-frame clones and leaves some out. The V and J calls and clone size come from that table; D and trimming were worked out from the DNA. The data contain approximately 110,000 clones, around 74% of them singletons.

V is TRBV3-1 (or the pseudogene TRBV3-2) and J is TRBJ1-2; 7 nucleotides match TRBD1. Sequenced: peripheral blood. This TCR came from an elderly man with COVID-19, enrolled during active disease. The CDR3 nucleotides are TGTGCCAGCAGCCAAGTAGGAGGGGGCGCGGGTGGCTACACCTTC. Protein: CASSQVGGGAGGYTF.